This T cell receptor (beta chain) emerged from a study of T cell repertoires in cytomegalovirus infection. Study details: Recently identified HLA-C-restricted CMV epitopes and well-studied HLA-B-restricted CMV epitopes were used by the study. Shared public TCR beta signatures pointed to both CMV infection and a matching HLA type. Whole-study results and caveats: Ex vivo responses were dominated by HLA-C-restricted CMV-specific TCR beta clonotypes. Identification of carriers of CMV plus the relevant HLA was performed using cumulative public TCR beta family frequency.

MiXCR was run by TCRdb on the reads, yielding one entry per CDR3 protein. The sample shows approximately 220,000 distinct CDR3 sequences, about 39% of them seen only once. The CDR3 loop spans 14 amino acids. V lost 5 bases to trimming and J lost 4 bases, with 14 bases between them. CDR1 and CDR2 (germline): SEHNR, FQNEAQ (reference sequence). As to this clonotype: Its antigen is not known.

This TCR was sampled from a human donor in good health (CMV status not recorded). Some clones in this sample may be carry-over from other donors' samples. The V and J genes are TRBV7-9 and TRBJ1-2; weak D call: TRBD1 (5 bases). The specimen comprised CD8+ T cells from cultured PBMCs, sampled from culture after CMV antigen stimulation. CDR3 in amino acids: CASSTLQASYGYTF. CDR3 in DNA: TGTGCCAGCAGCACCCTACAGGCTTCCTATGGCTACACCTTC.